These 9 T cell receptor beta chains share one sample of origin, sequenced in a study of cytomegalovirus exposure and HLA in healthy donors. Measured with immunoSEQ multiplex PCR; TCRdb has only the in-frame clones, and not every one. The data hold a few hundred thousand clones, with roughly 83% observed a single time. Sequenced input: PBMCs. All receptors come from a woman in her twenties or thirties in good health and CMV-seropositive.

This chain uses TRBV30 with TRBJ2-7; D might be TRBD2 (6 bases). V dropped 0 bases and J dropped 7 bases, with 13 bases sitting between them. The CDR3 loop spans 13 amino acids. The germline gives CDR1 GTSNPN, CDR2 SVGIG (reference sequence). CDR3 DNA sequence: TGTGCCTGGAGTGTAATTTGGGGGAGGGAGCAGTACTTC. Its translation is CAWSVIWGREQYF.

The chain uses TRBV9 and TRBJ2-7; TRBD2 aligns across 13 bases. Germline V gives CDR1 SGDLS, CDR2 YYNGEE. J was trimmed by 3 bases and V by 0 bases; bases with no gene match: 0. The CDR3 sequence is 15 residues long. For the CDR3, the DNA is TGTGCCAGCAGCGTAGGACTAGCGGGGGGCTACGAGCAGTACTTC. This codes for CASSVGLAGGYEQYF.

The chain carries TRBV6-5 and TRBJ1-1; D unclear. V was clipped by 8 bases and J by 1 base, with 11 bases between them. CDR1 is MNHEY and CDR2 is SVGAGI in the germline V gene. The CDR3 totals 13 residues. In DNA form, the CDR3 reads TGTGCCAGCGAGGACGGCCAGAACACTGAAGCTTTCTTT. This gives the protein CASEDGQNTEAFF.

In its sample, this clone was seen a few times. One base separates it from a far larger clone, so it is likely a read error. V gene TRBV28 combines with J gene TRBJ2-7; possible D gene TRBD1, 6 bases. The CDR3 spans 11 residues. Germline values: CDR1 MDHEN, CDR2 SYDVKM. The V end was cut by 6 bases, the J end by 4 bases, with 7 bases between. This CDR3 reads CASRTGYEQYF. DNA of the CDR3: TGTGCCAGCAGAACAGGGTACGAGCAGTACTTC.

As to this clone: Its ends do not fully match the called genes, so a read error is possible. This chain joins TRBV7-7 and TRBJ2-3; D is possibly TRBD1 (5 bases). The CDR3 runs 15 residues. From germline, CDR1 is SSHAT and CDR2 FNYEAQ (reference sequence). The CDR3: CASSLTEARTDTQYF. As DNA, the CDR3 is TGTGCTAGCAGCTTGACAGAAGCCCGCACAGATACGCAGTATTTT.

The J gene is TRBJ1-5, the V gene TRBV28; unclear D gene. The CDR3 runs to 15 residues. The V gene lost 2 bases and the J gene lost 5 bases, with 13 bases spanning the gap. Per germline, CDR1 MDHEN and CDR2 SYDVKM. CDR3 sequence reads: CASSLRERWDQPQHF. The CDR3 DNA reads TGTGCCAGCAGTTTAAGGGAAAGATGGGATCAGCCCCAGCATTTT.

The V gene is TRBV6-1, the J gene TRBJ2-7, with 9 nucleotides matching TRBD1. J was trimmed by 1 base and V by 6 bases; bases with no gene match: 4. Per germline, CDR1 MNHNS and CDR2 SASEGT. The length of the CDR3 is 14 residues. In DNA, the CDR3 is TGTGCCAGCAGCACCGGGACAGGGTCCTACGAGCAGTACTTC. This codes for CASSTGTGSYEQYF.

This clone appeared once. In DNA, the CDR3 is TGTGCCAGTAGTATATTGGGGGATAGCAATCAGCCCCAGCATTTT. It specifies CASSILGDSNQPQHF. The chain recombines TRBV19 with TRBJ1-5; D is possibly TRBD1 (5 bases). The ends were cut back, 2 bases at V and 0 bases at J, with 8 bases in the middle. The CDR3 loop spans 15 amino acids. From germline, CDR1 is LNHDA and CDR2 SQIVND (reference sequence). Complete variable domain (other parts from reference TRBV19 and TRBJ1-5): DGGITQSPKYLFRKEGQNVTLSCEQNLNHDAMYWYRQDPGQGLRLIYYSQIVNDFQKGDIAEGYSVSREKKESFPLTVTSAQKNPTAFYLCASSILGDSNQPQHFGDGTRLSIL.

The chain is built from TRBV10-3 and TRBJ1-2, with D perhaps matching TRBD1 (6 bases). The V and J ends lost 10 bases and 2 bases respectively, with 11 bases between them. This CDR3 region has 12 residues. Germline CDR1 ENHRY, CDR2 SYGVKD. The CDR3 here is CATTGNNYGYTF. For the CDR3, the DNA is TGTGCCACCACAGGGAACAACTATGGCTACACCTTC.